This T cell receptor (beta chain) comes out of a study of CD8 T cells in Susac syndrome. RNA totalling roughly 0.5 to 1 ug underwent reverse transcription with random hexamers. MiXCR, run by TCRdb on the immunoSEQ multiplex PCR reads, gives a single entry per CDR3 protein. The data contain about 210,000 distinct CDR3 sequences, 85% to 95% of them singletons. The CDR3 sequence is 13 residues long. Trimming removed 1 base at V and 6 bases at J, with 7 bases between. From germline, CDR1 is SGHVS and CDR2 FQNEAQ. The clonotype was recovered from a human donor in good health. V is TRBV7-8 and J is TRBJ1-5; D is undetermined. The sample was CD4+ T cells from PBMCs. The CDR3 nucleotides read TGTGCCAGCAGCTTAGTTCACGGTCAGCCCCAGCATTTT. This sequence encodes CASSLVHGQPQHF.